The present entry profiles one T cell receptor (beta chain) with its context. It has no known antigen specificity. No base quality information exists; no much larger clone differs at one position. Reading the label with the study, this specimen's treatment or condition is: roughly nine-day PBMC culture with coronavirus spike peptide pools or control peptides (ViraFEST assay). The ViraFEST assay, used in the study, expanded antigen-specific T cells with peptide pools and then identified the expanded clonotypes through TCR sequencing. The convalescent patients' positive SARS-CoV-2 PCR tests fell between March and December 2020, which was before the Alpha, Beta and Delta variants emerged in the United States. Each well held 2.2 million or so PBMCs cultured in IMDM containing roughly 5% human AB serum and roughly 10 IU/ml IL-2, with approximately 9.2 ug/ml peptide pools added. On days 3 and 7, half of the culture medium was replaced with fresh IL-2-containing medium. After around 10 days of culture, CD4+ T cells were isolated by negative selection with the EasySep CD4+ T cell isolation kit. Ficoll-Paque Plus gradient centrifugation was used to isolate PBMCs from whole blood, and the isolated PBMCs were then either used fresh or cryopreserved at -140C. Triplicate wells were generally used for each culture condition.

The source of the sample is a study of vaccination and CD4 T cells after COVID-19 (dated by TCRdb to between 2021 and 2023). For the study in its entirety: Every convalescent patient had a positive nasal swab PCR test for SARS-CoV-2, with mild disease in roughly 10 patients and severe disease in one. The convalescent cohort comprised six males and four females, including two Hispanic individuals, seven Caucasians, two Asians and one multiracial person. Each participant got two doses of either the Pfizer-BioNTech BNT162b2 vaccine (n=8) or the Moderna mRNA-1273 vaccine (n=2). Post-COVID blood samples were collected from convalescent patients a median of approximately 100 days after diagnosis, with a range of roughly 30 to 161 days. Post-vaccine blood samples were collected a median of approximately 77 days after the second vaccine dose, ranging from roughly 13 to 241 days. The cultures were stimulated with overlapping spike peptide pools from SARS-CoV-2 and from the common cold coronaviruses HCoV-NL63, HCoV-OC43 and HCoV-229E. Control cultures received a CEFX viral epitope pool as the positive control, an HIV-1 Nef peptide pool as the negative control, or no peptide. In roughly 11 COVID-19 convalescent patients and a few infection-naive healthy vaccine recipients, the spike-specific CD4+ TCR repertoire before mRNA vaccination was compared with the repertoire after mRNA vaccination. The paper as a whole reports these results and caveats: Relatively few convalescent patients were included in the study, and early timepoints after natural infection were not analyzed. In convalescent patients, a median 86.3% of post-vaccine SARS-CoV-2-reactive clones were detected only after vaccination, and vaccine-specific priming was suggested by this finding. In convalescent patients, nearly all vaccine-specific clones (304 of 307) were found to be mono-reactive for SARS-CoV-2 spike rather than cross-reactive with common cold coronaviruses. Although the median number of SARS-CoV-2-reactive clonotypes went up from fewer than 25 after infection to 30 to 45 after vaccination, the increase was not significant.

The CDR3 goes from the cysteine to the phenylalanine over 14 residues. Only CDR3 DNA remains: 42 bases, in frame from the first base. The junction shows trimming of 5 bases on V and 3 bases on J, and the gene matches do not reach 2 bases of it. The method was PCR. DNA from cultured CD4+ T cells underwent TCR sequencing with the Oncomine TCR Beta short-read assay at the Johns Hopkins FTIC core. The QIAamp micro DNA kit was used to extract genomic DNA from the cultured CD4+ T cells. Oncomine TCR Beta libraries made from cultured CD4+ T cells were pooled using unique dual indexes and sequenced on an Illumina iSeq 100. Processing in the source paper ran as follows. Non-productive sequences were removed, and CDR3s not starting with C, not ending with F or W, or shorter than 7 amino acids were discarded. Antigen-specific clonotypes were identified using the MANAFEST web application through comparison of peptide-stimulated wells with reference and other culture wells. Positive clones required FDR below 0.05, an odds ratio above 5, and productive frequency above 0.1% in at least two of three replicate wells. Cross-reactive clonotypes were defined as significantly expanded in both SARS-CoV-2 spike wells and at least one common cold coronavirus spike condition. Levenshtein distances (stringdist) and unrooted phylogenetic trees (ape) in R version 3.6.1 were used to assess CDR3 homology. Through fastp at Q25 and MiXCR, TCRdb rebuilt clones from the public reads, retaining in-frame beta chains. Every entry covers one CDR3 protein and lists the most common genes and DNA from its rows. The authors' filters were not applied to this entry. The sample contains around 15,000 distinct CDR3 sequences, 45% to 55% of them found a single time. The ten top clones hold approximately 9% of the sample.

The origin of this receptor is a human donor who had recovered from COVID-19. Sequencing was done on a sample of CD4+ T cells from blood, cultured in vitro. The V and J genes are TRBV12-3 or TRBV12-4 and TRBJ2-5, with 11 bases aligning to TRBD2. CDR3 region: CASSQTSGEETQYF. The DNA sequence is TGTGCCAGCAGTCAGACTAGCGGGGAAGAGACCCAGTACTTC.